The rows below give T cell receptor beta chains drawn from one sample of a study of blood T cell repertoires in COVID-19. TCRdb keeps only in-frame clones here, not all; method: immunoSEQ multiplex PCR. The sample lists tens of thousands of clones, roughly 88% seen once, with less than 1.5% in the top ten. The specimen sequenced was peripheral blood. These receptors all come from an older woman with acute or convalescent COVID-19. Each CDR3 is given with its conserved first and last residue. Each record gives: V gene, D gene, J gene, clone size, CDR3 DNA, CDR3 protein. The D gene is left open where the match is weak. Not every row has a clone size; where given, it reads once, few, many or a size class.

v_call: TRBV28
d_call: TRBD1
j_call: TRBJ1-5
clone_size: NA
cdr3_nt: TGTGCCAGCAGGTTGTTCGGGGGACAGGGACAGCCCCAGCATTTT
cdr3_aa: CASRLFGGQGQPQHF

v_call: TRBV2
d_call: NA
j_call: TRBJ2-1
clone_size: NA
cdr3_nt: TGTGCCAGCAGTGAAAACGCGCTTCGGGGAAATGAGCAGTTCTTC
cdr3_aa: CASSENALRGNEQFF

v_call: TRBV5-1
d_call: TRBD1
j_call: TRBJ2-5
clone_size: NA
cdr3_nt: TGCGCCAGCAGCTCAACAGGGGTTATTAGCTCGGAGACCCAGTACTTC
cdr3_aa: CASSSTGVISSETQYF

v_call: TRBV5-6
d_call: NA
j_call: TRBJ1-3
clone_size: NA
cdr3_nt: TGTGCCAGCAGCCGCCAGGGGTTTAACTCTGGAAACACCATATATTTT
cdr3_aa: CASSRQGFNSGNTIYF

v_call: TRBV5-1
d_call: TRBD1
j_call: TRBJ1-2
clone_size: NA
cdr3_nt: TGCGCCAGCAGACAGGACAGGGCGGGCGGCTACACCTTC
cdr3_aa: CASRQDRAGGYTF

v_call: TRBV25-1
d_call: NA
j_call: TRBJ1-2
clone_size: NA
cdr3_nt: TGTGCCAGCAGTGAAACCTACAGGGACTATGGCTACACCTTC
cdr3_aa: CASSETYRDYGYTF

v_call: TRBV19
d_call: NA
j_call: TRBJ1-4
clone_size: once
cdr3_nt: TGTGCCAGTAGTCCCCAGGTCTCGAACGAAAAACTGTTTTTT
cdr3_aa: CASSPQVSNEKLFF

v_call: TRBV7-9
d_call: NA
j_call: TRBJ1-3
clone_size: NA
cdr3_nt: TGTGCCAGCAGCTTCCTAGGGCAGGGCTCTGGAAACACCATATATTTT
cdr3_aa: CASSFLGQGSGNTIYF

v_call: TRBV5-4
d_call: TRBD1
j_call: TRBJ1-2
clone_size: NA
cdr3_nt: TGTGCCAGCAGCCCGGGACAGGGTAACAAGGATGGCTACACCTTC
cdr3_aa: CASSPGQGNKDGYTF

v_call: TRBV7-9
d_call: NA
j_call: TRBJ2-2
clone_size: NA
cdr3_nt: TGTGCCAGCAGCGGCGAGAAACCCGGGGGCACCGGGGAGCTGTTTTTT
cdr3_aa: CASSGEKPGGTGELFF

v_call: TRBV19
d_call: NA
j_call: TRBJ1-1
clone_size: once
cdr3_nt: TGTGCCAGTACCCAGGGGTACATGAACACTGAAGCTTTCTTT
cdr3_aa: CASTQGYMNTEAFF

v_call: TRBV7-3
d_call: TRBD2
j_call: TRBJ2-1
clone_size: NA
cdr3_nt: TGTGCCAGCAAGACTAGCGGGCCTTCAGGCAATGAGCAGTTCTTC
cdr3_aa: CASKTSGPSGNEQFF

v_call: TRBV5-1
d_call: NA
j_call: TRBJ1-2
clone_size: NA
cdr3_nt: TGCGCCAGCAGCTTGGACAGGCTCAACTATGGCTACACCTTC
cdr3_aa: CASSLDRLNYGYTF

v_call: TRBV7-9
d_call: NA
j_call: TRBJ2-1
clone_size: NA
cdr3_nt: TGTGCCAGCAGCCCATTGGGGATGCGGGATGAGCAGTTCTTC
cdr3_aa: CASSPLGMRDEQFF

v_call: TRBV6-2/TRBV6-3
d_call: TRBD2
j_call: TRBJ2-2
clone_size: NA
cdr3_nt: TGTGCCAGCAGTTCCCACCTCAGGCGGGGGACTAGCGGGAGAGGGGAGCTGTTTTTT
cdr3_aa: CASSSHLRRGTSGRGELFF

v_call: TRBV18
d_call: TRBD1
j_call: TRBJ1-1
clone_size: NA
cdr3_nt: TGTGCCAGCTCACTAAATGACAGGGGAGACACTGAAGCTTTCTTT
cdr3_aa: CASSLNDRGDTEAFF

v_call: TRBV5-1
d_call: NA
j_call: TRBJ2-5
clone_size: NA
cdr3_nt: TGCGCCAGCAGCTCCCCCGGAGAAGAGACCCAGTACTTC
cdr3_aa: CASSSPGEETQYF

v_call: TRBV19
d_call: TRBD1
j_call: TRBJ1-4
clone_size: NA
cdr3_nt: TGTGCCAGTAGTATAGCACAGGGGCGGCCTGAAAAACTGTTTTTT
cdr3_aa: CASSIAQGRPEKLFF

v_call: TRBV5-1
d_call: NA
j_call: TRBJ1-6
clone_size: NA
cdr3_nt: TGCGCCAGCAGCCCCCGGGTGAACGAGAATTCACCCCTCCACTTT
cdr3_aa: CASSPRVNENSPLHF

v_call: TRBV23-1
d_call: NA
j_call: TRBJ1-1
clone_size: NA
cdr3_nt: TGCGCCAGCAGTCCGTGGGGGGTGGACCCCACGAACACTGAAGCTTTCTTT
cdr3_aa: CASSPWGVDPTNTEAFF

v_call: TRBV5-1
d_call: NA
j_call: TRBJ1-1
clone_size: NA
cdr3_nt: TGCGCCAGCAGCCTTGAGGGGGTGAGCGACACTGAAGCTTTCTTT
cdr3_aa: CASSLEGVSDTEAFF

v_call: TRBV5-1
d_call: NA
j_call: TRBJ1-1
clone_size: once
cdr3_nt: TGCGCCAGCAGCTTGGAGGGCGGGGCAGGTACTGAAGCTTTCTTT
cdr3_aa: CASSLEGGAGTEAFF

v_call: TRBV7-9
d_call: TRBD1
j_call: TRBJ2-2
clone_size: NA
cdr3_nt: TGTGCCAGCAGCACAGGGGAATCGAACACCGGGGAGCTGTTTTTT
cdr3_aa: CASSTGESNTGELFF

v_call: TRBV10-1
d_call: NA
j_call: TRBJ1-1
clone_size: NA
cdr3_nt: TGCGCCAGCAGTGATGGGGGGACTGAAGCTTTCTTT
cdr3_aa: CASSDGGTEAFF

v_call: TRBV5-1
d_call: TRBD1
j_call: TRBJ2-3
clone_size: NA
cdr3_nt: TGCGCCAGCAGCGAAGGGACAGGGGGCTTCACAGATACGCAGTATTTT
cdr3_aa: CASSEGTGGFTDTQYF

v_call: TRBV12-3/TRBV12-4
d_call: NA
j_call: TRBJ2-1
clone_size: NA
cdr3_nt: TGTGCCAGCAGTTTAGAGCTGCAGGGGATGCAGTTCTTC
cdr3_aa: CASSLELQGMQFF

v_call: TRBV28
d_call: TRBD1
j_call: TRBJ1-2
clone_size: NA
cdr3_nt: TGTGCCAGCAGTCCCCCGACAGGGTTTGAGAATGGCTACACCTTC
cdr3_aa: CASSPPTGFENGYTF

v_call: TRBV5-1
d_call: TRBD1
j_call: TRBJ2-1
clone_size: NA
cdr3_nt: TGCGCCAGCAGCCGAGGACAGGTAAACAATGAGCAGTTCTTC
cdr3_aa: CASSRGQVNNEQFF

v_call: TRBV2
d_call: TRBD1
j_call: TRBJ2-5
clone_size: NA
cdr3_nt: TGTGCCAGCAGTGATAGGACAGGGCAAGAGACCCAGTACTTC
cdr3_aa: CASSDRTGQETQYF